These 19 T cell receptor beta chains were all obtained from the same sample, sequenced in a study of cytomegalovirus exposure and HLA in healthy donors. With 60 Vbeta and 13 Jbeta primers, the PCR was carried out. Method: immunoSEQ multiplex PCR; TCRdb's copy keeps in-frame clones and lacks some. The sample lists around 100,000 clones, over 60% occurring once. The sample was PBMCs. The receptors derive from a female donor in good health and CMV-seropositive.

This clone turned up a few times. At one boundary the junction diverges from the germline segment, which might be a read error. This CDR3 reads CASSSRLAGGYNEQFF. CDR3 sequence (DNA): TGTGCTAGCAGCTCCCGACTAGCGGGAGGGTACAATGAGCAGTTCTTC. The V gene is TRBV7-7, the J gene TRBJ2-1; 14 positions match TRBD2. The germline V gene encodes CDR1 SSHAT and CDR2 FNYEAQ (reference sequence). This CDR3 spans 16 amino acids.

The rearrangement joins TRBV7-9 to TRBJ1-2, with a possible D match to TRBD1 (5 bases). CDR1 and CDR2 from the germline V gene are SEHNR and FQNEAQ (reference sequence). Trimming took 5 bases from V and 8 from J, leaving 12 bases between them. The CDR3 contains 12 residues. The CDR3 loop is CASSPAGQGYTF. As DNA, the CDR3 is TGTGCCAGCAGCCCGGCGGGGCAAGGCTACACCTTC. Full variable domain (rest looked up from reference TRBV7-9 and TRBJ1-2): DTGVSQNPRHKITKRGQNVTFRCDPISEHNRLYWYRQTLGQGPEFLTYFQNEAQLEKSRLLSDRFSAERPKGSFSTLEIQRTEQGDSAMYLCASSPAGQGYTFGSGTRLTVV.

This chain uses TRBV5-6 with TRBJ1-2, with 7 bases that match TRBD1. Per the germline V gene, CDR1 is SGHDT and CDR2 is YYEEEE. After removal of 7 bases from V and 6 bases from J, the junction contained 6 bases not matched to a gene. The CDR3 runs 12 residues. CDR3 residues: CASPGQKHGYTF. CDR3 in DNA: TGTGCCAGCCCGGGACAGAAACATGGCTACACCTTC.

The sample holds one count of this clone. The chain has TRBV5-1 and TRBJ2-2, with a possible D match to TRBD1 (5 bases). Germline-derived CDR1 and CDR2 are SGHRS and YFSETQ. V lost 0 bases and J 8 bases, leaving 11 bases between the germline ends. The CDR3 contains 14 residues. CDR3 loop: CASSLGGREGELFF. DNA for the CDR3: TGCGCCAGCAGCTTGGGTGGCAGGGAAGGGGAGCTGTTTTTT.

The genes are TRBV18 and TRBJ1-1, with TRBD1 as a possible D gene (5 bases). CDR1 is KGHSH and CDR2 is LQKENI in the germline V gene. Deletions cut 3 bases from V and 7 bases from J, with 12 bases between. The CDR3 covers 13 residues. DNA of the CDR3: TGTGCCAGCTCACCCGGAGGGGCCAATGAAGCTTTCTTT. Its protein product is CASSPGGANEAFF.

The V gene is TRBV30, the J gene TRBJ1-1; D is unresolved. Per germline, CDR1 GTSNPN and CDR2 SVGIG (reference sequence). The CDR3 extends over 13 amino acids. V was trimmed by 4 bases and J by 1 base, leaving 10 bases between them. The CDR3 nucleotides are TGTGCCTGGACTAACGGTGGGAACACTGAAGCTTTCTTT. Encoded protein: CAWTNGGNTEAFF.

This clone appeared a single time. CDR3 DNA sequence: TGCGCCAGCAGCTTGGAATTGGGCCACACCGGGGAGCTGTTTTTT. Translated: CASSLELGHTGELFF. The V gene is TRBV5-1, the J gene TRBJ2-2, with D hard to call. Germline CDR1 is SGHRS and CDR2 is YFSETQ. Trimming left V 0 bases short and J 3 bases short, with 9 bases between. The CDR3 loop spans 15 amino acids. The full variable domain, in which reference TRBV5-1 and TRBJ2-2 provide the parts outside the CDR3, is KAGVTQTPRYLIKTRGQQVTLSCSPISGHRSVSWYQQTPGQGLQFLFEYFSETQRNKGNFPGRFSGRQFSNSRSEMNVSTLELGDSALYLCASSLELGHTGELFFGEGSRLTVL.

The genes are TRBV30 and TRBJ1-2; D gene ambiguous. This CDR3 has 12 residues. Trimming left V 3 bases short and J 4 bases short, with 9 bases between. The germline V gene has CDR1 GTSNPN and CDR2 SVGIG (reference sequence). CDR3 sequence reads: CAWSGGGYGYTF. CDR3 DNA sequence: TGTGCCTGGAGCGGCGGTGGCTATGGCTACACCTTC.

V and J are TRBV30 and TRBJ2-5; tentative D call: TRBD1 (6 bases). V was cut by 2 bases and J by 2 bases, with 15 bases left in between. This CDR3 is built from 15 residues. Per the germline V gene, CDR1 is GTSNPN and CDR2 is SVGIG (reference sequence). The CDR3 DNA reads as TGTGCCTGGAGTCCTACAGGGATGAGGCAAGAGACCCAGTACTTC. This translates into CAWSPTGMRQETQYF.

The rearrangement links TRBV28 to TRBJ2-2; 8 nucleotides line up with TRBD2. The CDR3 contains 15 residues. With V trimmed by 6 bases and J by 1 base, 4 bases remained unmatched. Germline CDR1 MDHEN, CDR2 SYDVKM. CDR3 loop: CASRQSGGNTGELFF. The CDR3, as DNA: TGTGCCAGCAGACAAAGCGGGGGGAACACCGGGGAGCTGTTTTTT.

This clone was observed once. V gene TRBV28 combines with J gene TRBJ1-5; no firm D call. V shed 6 bases and J shed 0 bases, with 15 bases lying between them. The germline gives CDR1 MDHEN, CDR2 SYDVKM. The CDR3 extends over 16 amino acids. CDR3 sequence (DNA): TGTGCCAGCAGCCCCGGTCCGCCGTATAGCAATCAGCCCCAGCATTTT. It translates to CASSPGPPYSNQPQHF.

The chain employs TRBV12-5 and TRBJ1-1; the D is unclear. The CDR3 spans 13 residues. Deletions cut 6 bases from V and 7 bases from J, with 15 bases between. CDR1 is LGHNT and CDR2 is FRNRAP in the germline V gene. CDR3 sequence (DNA): TGTGCTAGTGGGTGGACTTCTTCCGATGAAGCTTTCTTT. Translating it yields CASGWTSSDEAFF.

This chain links TRBV18 with TRBJ2-5, with 9 bases aligning to TRBD1. There are 13 residues in the CDR3. With V trimmed by 6 bases and J by 3 bases, 2 bases remained unmatched. CDR1 KGHSH and CDR2 LQKENI come from the germline V gene. Here the CDR3 reads CASSRQGEETQYF. Written as DNA, the CDR3 is TGTGCCAGCTCCCGACAGGGGGAAGAGACCCAGTACTTC.

This clone was seen only once. V is TRBV13 and J is TRBJ2-1; perhaps TRBD2 as D (7 bases). Germline-derived CDR1 and CDR2 are PRHDT and FYEKMQ (reference sequence). The CDR3 extends over 16 amino acids. V dropped 5 bases and J dropped 7 bases, with 21 bases sitting between them. As DNA, the CDR3 is TGTGCCAGCAGCCTGCGTGGGAAGGGAGGGGGGAATGAGCAGTTCTTC. Its protein product is CASSLRGKGGGNEQFF.

The rearrangement uses TRBV5-4 and TRBJ1-1; D is unclear. The germline V and J ends were trimmed by 1 base and 1 base, with 17 bases remaining between them. The CDR3 totals 17 residues. Germline loops: CDR1 SGHNT, CDR2 YYREEE (reference sequence). The CDR3 protein is CASSLYLPLHKNTEAFF. The CDR3, as DNA: TGTGCCAGCAGCTTGTATCTCCCTCTTCACAAGAACACTGAAGCTTTCTTT.

V gene TRBV28 combines with J gene TRBJ1-3; D may be TRBD1 (6 bases). The germline V gene has CDR1 MDHEN and CDR2 SYDVKM. CDR3 length: 16 amino acids. V lost 5 bases, J lost 0 bases, and 14 bases lay in between. The CDR3 DNA reads TGTGCCAGCAGTCCCCTAACAGGGTACTCTGGAAACACCATATATTTT. Translated: CASSPLTGYSGNTIYF.

This clone is labeled as medium-sized. This chain joins TRBV2 and TRBJ1-4; 7 nucleotides match TRBD1. The trim removed 0 bases at V and 8 bases at J, leaving 9 bases unmatched. The V gene's germline CDR1 is SNHLY and CDR2 FYNNEI. The CDR3 runs 16 residues. This chain's CDR3 is CASSEAGVDRREKLFF. The CDR3 region has the DNA TGTGCCAGCAGTGAAGCTGGGGTGGACAGGAGGGAAAAACTGTTTTTT. The full variable domain, its missing parts supplied by reference TRBV2 and TRBJ1-4, is EPEVTQTPSHQVTQMGQEVILRCVPISNHLYFYWYRQILGQKVEFLVSFYNNEISEKSEIFDDQFSVERPDGSNFTLKIRSTKLEDSAMYFCASSEAGVDRREKLFFGSGTQLSVL.

The DNA of the CDR3 is TGTGCCATCAGTGAAAAGGGAGGGAACGAGCAGTACTTC. It is translated as CAISEKGGNEQYF. The V and J genes are TRBV10-3 and TRBJ2-7, with 7 bases aligning to TRBD2. The CDR3 has 13 residues. CDR1 and CDR2 from the germline V gene are ENHRY and SYGVKD. V was pared by 3 bases and J by 5 bases, with 4 bases of the junction left unmatched.

This clone was observed a handful of times. This chain connects TRBV6-6 to TRBJ1-4, with 9 nucleotides matching TRBD1. Germline V CDR1 and CDR2: MNHNY, SVGAGI (reference sequence). With 8 bases clipped from V and 6 bases from J, the junction kept 10 bases outside the gene matches. The CDR3 length is 15 residues. CDR3 sequence: CASSNIQGADEKLFF. CDR3 DNA: TGTGCCAGCTCGAACATACAGGGGGCCGATGAAAAACTGTTTTTT.